The 6 T cell receptor beta chains reported below all come from one sample, sequenced in a study of blood T cell repertoires in COVID-19. Assay used: immunoSEQ multiplex PCR; TCRdb lists only in-frame clones, some missing. The repertoire holds roughly 290,000 clones, with around 82% as singletons. Sequenced material: peripheral blood. These receptors all stem from a human donor with COVID-19, enrolled during active disease. The donor label of this sample is uncertain.

V gene TRBV30 combines with J gene TRBJ1-6; unclear D gene. The germline V gene has CDR1 GTSNPN and CDR2 SVGIG (reference sequence). This CDR3 has 15 residues. Trimming took off 4 bases at V and 0 bases at J, with 10 bases between the two ends. The CDR3 here is CAWTPGSSYNSPLHF. CDR3 sequence (DNA): TGTGCCTGGACCCCCGGGAGCTCCTATAATTCACCCCTCCACTTT.

The rearrangement links TRBV2 to TRBJ2-4, with D possibly matching TRBD1 (6 bases). This CDR3 spans 14 amino acids. The ends were cut back, 5 bases at V and 5 bases at J, with 13 bases in the middle. Germline CDR1 is SNHLY and CDR2 is FYNNEI. CDR3 DNA: TGTGCCAGCAGTTGGACAGTCCTCGAAAACATTCAGTACTTC. Residues: CASSWTVLENIQYF.

The chain couples TRBV4-1 to TRBJ1-5; 8 bases align to TRBD1. The germline gives CDR1 MGHRA, CDR2 YSYEKL. The CDR3 spans 15 residues. Germline trimming cut 2 bases from V and 7 bases from J; bases unmatched to any gene: 7. The CDR3 spells CASSQPGGAEQPQHF. The CDR3 coding sequence is TGCGCCAGCAGCCAACCAGGGGGCGCGGAACAGCCCCAGCATTTT.

The rearrangement uses TRBV5-5 and TRBJ1-6; the D is unclear. Per germline, CDR1 SGHKS and CDR2 YYEKEE (reference sequence). Trimming pared 0 bases from V and 9 bases from J, leaving 13 bases between. CDR3 length: 15 residues. CDR3 loop: CASSLDFVELSPLHF. The CDR3 DNA follows: TGTGCCAGCAGCTTGGATTTTGTAGAACTTTCACCCCTCCACTTT.

This clone was observed a few times. In DNA form, the CDR3 reads TGCGCCAGCAGCCCCAGGACTAGCGGGAGGATTTACAATGAGCAGTTCTTC. Translating it yields CASSPRTSGRIYNEQFF. The rearrangement uses TRBV4-1 and TRBJ2-1; 14 nucleotides match TRBD2. After removal of 4 bases from V and 4 bases from J, the junction contained 6 bases not matched to a gene. This CDR3 is built from 17 residues. CDR1 and CDR2 from the germline V gene are MGHRA and YSYEKL.

Only one count was recorded for this clone. V usage is TRBV2 and J usage is TRBJ2-5; maybe TRBD1 (6 bases). V lost 0 bases and J lost 4, with 12 bases in between. CDR3 length equals 15 residues. Germline CDR1 is SNHLY and CDR2 is FYNNEI. CDR3 amino acids: CASSEAQGTGETQYF. The CDR3 nucleotides read TGTGCCAGCAGTGAAGCGCAGGGGACGGGAGAGACCCAGTACTTC.